What follows are 9 T cell receptor beta chains derived from one specimen sequenced in a study of siplizumab effects on memory and regulatory T cells. Here immunoSEQ multiplex PCR was the method, and the copy in TCRdb shows in-frame clones only, minus some. The sample lists about 100,000 clones; about 91% were seen once. The source material was CD4+ T cells sorted from blood. These receptors were collected from a human donor in good health.

The chain uses TRBV7-9 and TRBJ1-2, with TRBD1 identical over 7 bases. J lost 6 bases, V lost 5 bases, and 6 bases had no gene match. The V gene's germline CDR1 is SEHNR and CDR2 FQNEAQ (reference sequence). The CDR3 has 13 residues. CDR3 protein: CASSDRVPHGYTF. CDR3 bases: TGTGCCAGCAGCGACAGGGTGCCCCATGGCTACACCTTC.

V and J are TRBV18 and TRBJ2-7; D gene ambiguous. V shed 2 bases and J shed 7 bases, with 15 bases lying between them. Germline CDR1 and CDR2: KGHSH and LQKENI. This CDR3 is 14 amino acids long. This CDR3 reads CASSPRDEVGEQYF. In DNA, the CDR3 is TGTGCCAGCTCACCAAGGGATGAAGTAGGGGAGCAGTACTTC.

The sample holds a few counts of this clone. The gene calls are TRBV7-2 and TRBJ1-1, with D possibly TRBD1 on 5 matching bases. This CDR3 has 13 amino acids. V lost 4 bases and J lost 5, with 11 bases in between. The germline V gene encodes CDR1 SGHTA and CDR2 FQGNSA. CDR3: CASSSVGVTEAFF. The CDR3 coding sequence is TGTGCCAGCAGCTCAGTAGGGGTTACTGAAGCTTTCTTT. Variable domain in full (rest from reference TRBV7-2 and TRBJ1-1): GAGVSQSPSNKVTEKGKDVELRCDPISGHTALYWYRQSLGQGLEFLIYFQGNSAPDKSGLPSDRFSAERTGGSVSTLTIQRTQQEDSAVYLCASSSVGVTEAFFGQGTRLTVV.

This sequence joins TRBV30 and TRBJ2-1; 11 nucleotides line up with TRBD2. The CDR3 runs to 13 residues. Trimming removed 6 bases from V and 10 bases from J; junction bases left unmatched: 8. CDR1 is GTSNPN and CDR2 is SVGIG in the germline V gene (reference sequence). The CDR3 nucleotides read TGTGCCTGTATAGCGGGGGGGCCAGGGGAGCAGTTCTTC. It specifies CACIAGGPGEQFF.

The chain links TRBV19 to TRBJ2-4; 7 nucleotides align to TRBD1. Germline CDR1 is LNHDA and CDR2 is SQIVND (reference sequence). This CDR3 region has 17 residues. With 3 bases clipped from V and 3 bases from J, the junction kept 11 bases outside the gene matches. The CDR3 DNA reads as TGTGCCAGTAGTATGCTTCCGGGACAGAGAAACAAAAACATTCAGTACTTC. Its translation: CASSMLPGQRNKNIQYF.

CDR3 sequence (DNA): TGTGCCAGCAGCCCCCGACTAGCGGGGGGACGCACAGATACGCAGTATTTT. As protein: CASSPRLAGGRTDTQYF. The gene calls are TRBV7-3 and TRBJ2-3; 13 positions agree with TRBD2. From germline, CDR1 is SGHTA and CDR2 FQGTGA. After removal of 5 bases from V and 1 base from J, the junction contained 6 bases not matched to a gene. This CDR3 has 17 residues.

The chain recombines TRBV6-1 with TRBJ1-2; maybe TRBD1 (6 bases). The V end was cut by 4 bases, the J end by 2 bases, with 8 bases between. Germline assignment: CDR1 MNHNS and CDR2 SASEGT. CDR3 length equals 13 residues. This CDR3 is CASSADRNYGYTF. The CDR3 DNA follows: TGTGCCAGCAGTGCGGACAGAAACTATGGCTACACCTTC.

This clone has a handful of counts. This CDR3 is CAIRDRDNSPLHF. CDR3 in DNA: TGTGCCATCCGGGACAGGGATAATTCACCCCTCCACTTT. The genes are TRBV10-3 and TRBJ1-6, with TRBD1 identical over 9 bases. The CDR3 runs 13 residues. From germline, CDR1 is ENHRY and CDR2 SYGVKD. The junction had 1 base not matched to a gene; V was cut back by 8 bases and J by 5 bases.

This chain uses TRBV7-6 with TRBJ2-1; 15 bases are a match to TRBD2. After removal of 0 bases from V and 8 bases from J, the junction contained 8 bases not matched to a gene. Germline-derived CDR1 and CDR2 are SGHVS and FNYEAQ. The CDR3 has 18 residues. The CDR3 is CASSLAVGLAGGLDEQFF. CDR3 DNA sequence: TGTGCCAGCAGCTTAGCTGTTGGACTAGCGGGGGGGCTCGATGAGCAGTTCTTC.